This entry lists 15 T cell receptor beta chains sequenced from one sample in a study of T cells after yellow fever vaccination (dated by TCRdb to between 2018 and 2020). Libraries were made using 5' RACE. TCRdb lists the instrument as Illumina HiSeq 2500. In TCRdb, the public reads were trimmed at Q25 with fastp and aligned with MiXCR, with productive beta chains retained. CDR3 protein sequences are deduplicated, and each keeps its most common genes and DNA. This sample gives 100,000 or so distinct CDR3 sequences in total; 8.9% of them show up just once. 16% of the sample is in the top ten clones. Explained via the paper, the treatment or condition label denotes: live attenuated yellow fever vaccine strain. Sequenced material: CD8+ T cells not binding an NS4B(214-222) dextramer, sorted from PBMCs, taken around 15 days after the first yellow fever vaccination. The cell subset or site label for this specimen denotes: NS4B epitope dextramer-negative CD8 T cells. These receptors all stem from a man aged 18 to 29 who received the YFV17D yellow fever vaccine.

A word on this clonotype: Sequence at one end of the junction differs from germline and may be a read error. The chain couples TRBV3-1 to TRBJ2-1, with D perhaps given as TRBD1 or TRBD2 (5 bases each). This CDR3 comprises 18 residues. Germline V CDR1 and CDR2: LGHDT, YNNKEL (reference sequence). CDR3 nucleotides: TGTGCCAGCTGCCAAGACCACTTCTCCGGGGCGGCCTACAATGAGCAGTTCTTC. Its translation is CASCQDHFSGAAYNEQFF.

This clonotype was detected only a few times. Here the CDR3 reads CASSHNGGIYGYTF. The CDR3 nucleotides read TGTGCCAGCAGCCATAACGGGGGAATCTATGGCTACACCTTC. The chain couples TRBV7-2 to TRBJ1-2; D may be TRBD1 (5 bases). V lost 5 bases and J lost 4, with 14 bases in between. The CDR3 runs 14 residues. CDR1 and CDR2 (germline): SGHTA, FQGNSA.

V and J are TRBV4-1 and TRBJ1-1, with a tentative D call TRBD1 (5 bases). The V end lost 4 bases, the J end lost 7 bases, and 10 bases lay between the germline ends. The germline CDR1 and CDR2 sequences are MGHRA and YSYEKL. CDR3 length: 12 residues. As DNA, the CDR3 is TGCGCCAGCAGCCCCGGGGACGGTGAAGCTTTCTTT. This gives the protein CASSPGDGEAFF.

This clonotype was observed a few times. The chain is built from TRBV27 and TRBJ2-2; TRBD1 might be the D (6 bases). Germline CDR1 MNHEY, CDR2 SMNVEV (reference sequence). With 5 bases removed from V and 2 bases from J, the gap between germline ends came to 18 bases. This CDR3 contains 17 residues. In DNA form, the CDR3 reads TGTGCCAGCAGTAGACAGGCCCTTATACCTAACACCGGGGAGCTGTTTTTT. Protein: CASSRQALIPNTGELFF.

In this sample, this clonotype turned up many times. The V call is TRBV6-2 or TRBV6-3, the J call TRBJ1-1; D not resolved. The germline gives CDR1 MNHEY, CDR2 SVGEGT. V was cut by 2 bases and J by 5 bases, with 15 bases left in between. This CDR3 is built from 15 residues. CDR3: CASSYSGSGQTEAFF. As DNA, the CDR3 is TGTGCCAGCAGTTACAGTGGGAGCGGGCAGACTGAAGCTTTCTTT.

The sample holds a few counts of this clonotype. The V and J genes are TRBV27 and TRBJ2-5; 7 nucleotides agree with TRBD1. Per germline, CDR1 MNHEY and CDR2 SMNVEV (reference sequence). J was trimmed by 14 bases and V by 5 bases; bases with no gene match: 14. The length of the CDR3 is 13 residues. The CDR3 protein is CASSPPDRSLPYF. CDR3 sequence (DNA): TGTGCCAGCAGTCCCCCGGACAGGTCCTTACCTTACTTC.

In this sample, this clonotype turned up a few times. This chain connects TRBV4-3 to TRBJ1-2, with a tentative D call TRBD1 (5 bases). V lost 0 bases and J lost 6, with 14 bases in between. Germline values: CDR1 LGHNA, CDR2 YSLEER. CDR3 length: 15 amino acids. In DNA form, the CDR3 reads TGCGCCAGCAGCCAAGATAGGGGTTGGGGGGATGGCTACACCTTC. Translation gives CASSQDRGWGDGYTF.

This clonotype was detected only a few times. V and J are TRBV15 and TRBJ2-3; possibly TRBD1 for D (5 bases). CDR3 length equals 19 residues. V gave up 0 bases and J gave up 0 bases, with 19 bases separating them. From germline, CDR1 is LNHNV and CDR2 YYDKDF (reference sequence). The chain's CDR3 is CATSRDRAGYTRSTDTQYF. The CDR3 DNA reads TGTGCCACCAGCAGAGACCGGGCAGGGTACACCCGGAGCACAGATACGCAGTATTTT. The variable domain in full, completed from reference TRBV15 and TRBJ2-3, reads DAMVIQNPRYQVTQFGKPVTLSCSQTLNHNVMYWYQQKSSQAPKLLFHYYDKDFNNEADTPDNFQSRRPNTSFCFLDIRSPGLGDTAMYLCATSRDRAGYTRSTDTQYFGPGTRLTVL.

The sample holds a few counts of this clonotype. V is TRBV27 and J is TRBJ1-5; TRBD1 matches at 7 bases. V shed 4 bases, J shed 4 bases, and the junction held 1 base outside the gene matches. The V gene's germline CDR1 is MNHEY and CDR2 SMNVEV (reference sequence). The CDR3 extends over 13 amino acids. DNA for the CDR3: TGTGCCAGCAGTTCAGGGGGTAATCAGCCCCAGCATTTT. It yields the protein CASSSGGNQPQHF.

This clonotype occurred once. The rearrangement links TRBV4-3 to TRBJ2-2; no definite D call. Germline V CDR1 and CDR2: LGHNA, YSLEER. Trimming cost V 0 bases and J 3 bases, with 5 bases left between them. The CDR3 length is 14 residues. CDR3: CASSQEFDTGELFF. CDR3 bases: TGCGCCAGCAGCCAAGAATTTGACACCGGGGAGCTGTTTTTT.

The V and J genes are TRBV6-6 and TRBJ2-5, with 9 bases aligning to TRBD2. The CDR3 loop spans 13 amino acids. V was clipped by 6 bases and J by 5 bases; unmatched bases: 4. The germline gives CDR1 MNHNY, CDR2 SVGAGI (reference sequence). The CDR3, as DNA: TGTGCCAGCAGGAGGACTAGCGTGGAGACCCAGTACTTC. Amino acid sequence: CASRRTSVETQYF.

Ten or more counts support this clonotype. The CDR3 region has the DNA TGCAGCGTTGGGGACTCGAGCTACGAGCAGTACTTC. Translating it yields CSVGDSSYEQYF. V and J are TRBV29-1 and TRBJ2-7; TRBD2 is a possible D gene (6 bases). Trimming removed 4 bases at V and 3 bases at J, with 10 bases between. This CDR3 spans 12 amino acids. The germline V gene encodes CDR1 SQVTM and CDR2 ANQGSEA.

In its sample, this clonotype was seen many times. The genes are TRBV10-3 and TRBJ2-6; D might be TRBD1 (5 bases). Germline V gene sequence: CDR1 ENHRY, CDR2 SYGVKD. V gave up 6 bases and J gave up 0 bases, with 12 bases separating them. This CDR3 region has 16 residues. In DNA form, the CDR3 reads TGTGCCATCAGACCGACAGAAAGCTCTGGGGCCAACGTCCTGACTTTC. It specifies CAIRPTESSGANVLTF.

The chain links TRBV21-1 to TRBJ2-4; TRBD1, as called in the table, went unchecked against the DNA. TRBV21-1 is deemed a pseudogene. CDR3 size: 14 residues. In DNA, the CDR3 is TGTGCCAGCAGCAGCCGGGACGGCGGGGACATTCAGTACTTC. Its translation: CASSSRDGGDIQYF.

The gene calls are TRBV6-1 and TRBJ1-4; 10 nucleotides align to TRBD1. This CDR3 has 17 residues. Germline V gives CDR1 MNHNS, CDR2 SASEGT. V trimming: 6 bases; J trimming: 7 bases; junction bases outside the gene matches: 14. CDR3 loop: CASSLYGSGTGAEKLFF. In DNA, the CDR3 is TGTGCCAGCAGCCTATATGGGTCCGGGACAGGGGCTGAAAAACTGTTTTTT.